A single sample gave rise to the 11 T cell receptor beta chains below, sequenced in a study of shared clonotypes between healthy human individuals. Sequencing was performed with immunoSEQ multiplex PCR; in TCRdb, only in-frame clones are kept and a portion is missing. In the table there are roughly 2.2 million clones, 85% to 95% of which are singletons. The material sequenced was naive CD4+ T cells from PBMCs. Indicated subset: CD45RA+ positively selected. These TCRs come from a man between 18 and 35 years old in good health. Some clones in this sample may be carry-over from other donors' samples.

The sample holds a few counts of this clone. V and J are TRBV29-1 and TRBJ1-1, with D possibly matching TRBD1 (5 bases). Trimming cost V 7 bases and J 5 bases, with 17 bases left between them. Germline values: CDR1 SQVTM, CDR2 ANQGSEA. The CDR3 has 13 residues. The CDR3 is CSEEGPGRTEAFF. The DNA for the CDR3 is TGCAGCGAGGAGGGACCTGGGAGGACTGAAGCTTTCTTT.

This chain joins TRBV5-1 and TRBJ2-2; TRBD2 is a possible D gene (6 bases). The length of the CDR3 is 18 residues. CDR1 is SGHRS, CDR2 YFSETQ, per germline. V was cut by 0 bases and J by 5 bases, with 20 bases left in between. CDR3 bases: TGCGCCAGCAGCTTGGCCAGCCCCTGGGGAGGCGGGACCGGGGAGCTGTTTTTT. The encoded protein is CASSLASPWGGGTGELFF.

This rearrangement joins TRBV6-1 to TRBJ2-3; D not resolved. Looked up from germline, CDR1 is MNHNS and CDR2 is SASEGT. Trimming removed 4 bases at V and 3 bases at J, with 8 bases between. The CDR3 loop spans 13 amino acids. The CDR3 loop is CASSVSQTDTQYF. The CDR3 region has the DNA TGTGCCAGCAGTGTGTCACAGACAGATACGCAGTATTTT.

V usage is TRBV6-6 and J usage is TRBJ1-4; D gene ambiguous. This CDR3 spans 14 amino acids. V lost 3 bases and J 7 bases, leaving 12 bases between the germline ends. CDR1 is MNHNY, CDR2 SVGAGI, per germline (reference sequence). CDR3 sequence (DNA): TGTGCCAGCAGTTATAGGGATCAGACTGAAAAACTGTTTTTT. It is translated as CASSYRDQTEKLFF.

The chain joins TRBV6-4 to TRBJ2-1, with D unclear. Germline CDR1 and CDR2: MRHNA and SNTAGT. The CDR3 is made up of 15 amino acids. V dropped 3 bases and J dropped 0 bases, with 9 bases sitting between them. For the CDR3, the DNA is TGTGCCAGCAGTGATTTAGCTGCCTCCTACAATGAGCAGTTCTTC. Protein: CASSDLAASYNEQFF.

A note on this clone: The sample has other DNA sequences that encode this CDR3 too. CDR3 in DNA: TGTGCCAGCAGTTCACCGGGACAGAACACCGGGGAGCTGTTTTTT. It yields the protein CASSSPGQNTGELFF. The chain employs TRBV28 and TRBJ2-2, with D perhaps TRBD1 (6 bases). Germline loops: CDR1 MDHEN, CDR2 SYDVKM. The CDR3 has 15 amino acids. The ends were cut back, 4 bases at V and 1 base at J, with 10 bases in the middle.

V usage is TRBV7-3 and J usage is TRBJ2-3; D not resolved. There are 12 residues in the CDR3. V was trimmed by 3 bases and J by 3 bases, leaving 4 bases between them. The germline gives CDR1 SGHTA, CDR2 FQGTGA. This CDR3 is CASSFETDTQYF. The CDR3 DNA sequence: TGTGCCAGCAGCTTCGAAACAGATACGCAGTATTTT. Based on the CDR3 plus reference TRBV7-3 and TRBJ2-3, the full variable domain is GAGVSQTPSNKVTEKGKYVELRCDPISGHTALYWYRQSLGQGPEFLIYFQGTGAADDSGLPNDRFFAVRPEGSVSTLKIQRTERGDSAVYLCASSFETDTQYFGPGTRLTVL.

This clone occurred once. The rearrangement links TRBV6-5 to TRBJ2-2; D is perhaps TRBD1 (5 bases). Deletions cut 5 bases from V and 7 bases from J, with 11 bases between. Looked up from germline, CDR1 is MNHEY and CDR2 is SVGAGI. This CDR3 region has 13 residues. CDR3 protein: CASSADRGGELFF. The DNA for the CDR3 is TGTGCCAGCAGTGCCGACAGAGGCGGGGAGCTGTTTTTT.

The rearrangement uses TRBV28 and TRBJ2-1; 8 nucleotides agree with TRBD2. This CDR3 comprises 13 residues. Per the germline V gene, CDR1 is MDHEN and CDR2 is SYDVKM. The trim removed 2 bases at V and 9 bases at J, leaving 3 bases unmatched. CDR3 region: CASSLRTSSEQFF. CDR3 sequence (DNA): TGTGCCAGCAGTTTAAGGACTAGCAGTGAGCAGTTCTTC. The whole variable domain, filled in from reference TRBV28 and TRBJ2-1, reads DVKVTQSSRYLVKRTGEKVFLECVQDMDHENMFWYRQDPGLGLRLIYFSYDVKMKEKGDIPEGYSVSREKKERFSLILESASTNQTSMYLCASSLRTSSEQFFGPGTRLTVL.

V gene TRBV9 combines with J gene TRBJ2-2; tentatively, D is TRBD2 (6 bases). The CDR3 is 15 amino acids. V was cut by 3 bases and J by 6 bases, with 15 bases left in between. Germline CDR1 reads SGDLS; CDR2 reads YYNGEE. CDR3 in DNA: TGTGCCAGCAGCGGGCGGACTACCTGGGCCGGGGAGCTGTTTTTT. Protein product: CASSGRTTWAGELFF.

V gene TRBV11-2 combines with J gene TRBJ1-1; D might be TRBD1 (6 bases). Trimming took off 1 base at V and 4 bases at J, with 16 bases between the two ends. Germline CDR1 and CDR2: SGHAT and FQNNGV. The CDR3 consists of 16 residues. The CDR3 reads CASSLVSGAPGTEAFF. For the CDR3, the DNA is TGTGCCAGCAGCTTAGTTTCGGGGGCCCCGGGCACTGAAGCTTTCTTT.